This TCR beta chain was recovered during a study of cytomegalovirus exposure and HLA in healthy donors. Libraries were prepared by immunoSEQ multiplex PCR; TCRdb keeps only in-frame clonotypes and omits some of them. The repertoire has some 140,000 clones, roughly nine tenths of them found once; the top ten carry nearly 3%. CDR1 is LNHNV, CDR2 YYDKDF, per germline (reference sequence). This CDR3 comprises 16 residues. V was clipped by 1 base and J by 4 bases; unmatched bases: 5. J is TRBJ2-1 and V is TRBV15, with TRBD1 identical over 9 bases. Material for sequencing was PBMCs. This TCR was sampled from a man in his late teens or twenties in good health and CMV-seronegative. CDR3 coding DNA: TGTGCCACCAGCAGAGGGGGACAGGGTACGTACAATGAGCAGTTCTTC. This encodes CATSRGGQGTYNEQFF.